This T cell receptor (beta chain) is drawn from a study of cytomegalovirus exposure and HLA in healthy donors (dated 2017 in TCRdb). The study in broad terms: According to an earlier analysis of a few hundred of the donors, roughly 180 million T cells yielded roughly 110 million unique TCR beta sequences and around 300 Gb of sequence data. An early release covering 500 to 750 HLA-typed donors comprised about 310 gigabases of sequencing data and approximately 85 million unique TCR sequences. Of the 300 to 450 genotyped donors, more than 75% were placed in the genetic ancestry cluster associated with self-reported Caucasian donors. The study was designed to test whether signatures of past pathogen exposure could be identified by cataloging public T cell receptors. Using immunosequencing, the study profiled T cell repertoires from around 680 subjects and related those repertoires to cytomegalovirus serostatus. In addition to the first cohort of around 670 subjects, a separate validation cohort of 100 to 150 different subjects was used. To predict cytomegalovirus infection status, the study brought together high-throughput TCR immunosequencing, statistical association of individual TCRs with disease status, and machine learning. A later analysis re-examined previously published TCR beta repertoires from 600 to 700 donors and added high-resolution HLA genotyping to investigate patterns of TCR occurrence. Rather than using new phenotypic data, the later analysis identified candidate immune exposures from TCR beta sequences and from how often those sequences occurred across donors. An earlier analysis of 587 of the donors applied high-throughput TCR beta sequencing to assess whether each TCR beta V gene segment acted as functional or pseudogenic. Alongside the repertoire data, information on donor age, sex, ethnicity and CMV serostatus was compiled. In a later genetic analysis, genome-wide SNP genotypes for about 60% of the 666 donors were used, and that subset was treated as a discovery cohort. All discovery cohort repertoires had been generated using a single sequencing platform. Class I and class II HLA loci were covered by the typing at four-digit resolution. Typing coverage varied by locus: roughly 629-640 donors for A, B, C, DRB1 and DQB1; approximately 500 for DQA1; approximately 610 for DPA1; around 490 for DPB1. Because of strong linkage in the cohort, roughly 5 DR-DQ haplotypes were treated as single units for association and clustering. On average, roughly 240,000 unique TCR beta nucleotide sequences were sequenced per donor among a few hundred genotyped donors of the cohort, with roughly 18% of those sequences being non-productive. Study-wide findings and limitations: Seventeen rarely observed V segments, including chromosome 9 orphons, were excluded from the earlier analysis of several hundred of the donors because counts were too low. V-gene and J-gene trimming of TCR beta chains was associated with a missense DCLRE1C variant in a later genetic analysis, and the association was replicated in an independent cohort. While some public TCRs were present in many individuals, most TCR sequences turned up only very rarely across donors. Linkage disequilibrium might explain the correlated functional status among segregating V segments, but an unknown experimental factor could not be ruled out. The only immune exposure information available for the cohort was CMV serostatus. The authors suggested that the approach could potentially be generalized to other disease states and immunological phenotypes. A later genetic analysis reported fewer N-insertions in productive TCRs among donors in an Asian-associated ancestry cluster than the roughly 700-donor mean. Cytomegalovirus status was reported to be diagnosed by the classifier with high specificity and sensitivity in both the original and validation cohorts. At a false discovery rate of 0.05, a later analysis linked 15,000 to 20,000 TCR beta sequences to specific HLA alleles. In this cohort, only TCR beta chains were sequenced, and detectable features were limited by the absence of alpha or paired-chain data. Presence/absence analyses assumed roughly uniform sequencing depth across donors, an assumption that may not hold. Compared with equally common non-associated chains, HLA-associated TCR beta chains in a later analysis were more clonally expanded and had lower generation probabilities. Because some donors lacked HLA typing at each locus, the association tests relied only on the typed subset. In a later analysis, most CMV-associated TCR beta chains were found to appear HLA-restricted, with HLA associations seemingly driven largely by CMV exposure. An earlier analysis of approximately 500 of the donors showed that most TCR beta V segments appeared in productive rearrangements either about 87% or about 30% of the time, which broadly matched IMGT annotations. Strong co-occurrence of HLA alleles, especially DR and DQ, made assigning TCR associations to individual alleles difficult. A cluster of highly shared sequence variants was judged likely to represent a technical artifact of the sequencing pipeline. In a later analysis, several top co-occurrence clusters were reported to appear linked to parvovirus B19, influenza, CMV and Epstein-Barr virus. A later analysis found that TCR association rates varied across HLA loci, with DRB1 alleles showing the most associated TCRs and HLA-C alleles the fewest. A few of the identified cytomegalovirus-associated TCR beta chains were confirmed in vitro to be specific for cytomegalovirus antigens. In the study, 150 to 200 TCR beta chains were listed as associated with cytomegalovirus. A further reported finding was that TCR beta sequences accurately predicted the HLA-A and HLA-B alleles for most subjects in the first cohort.

Library creation used the immunoSEQ multiplex PCR assay. A mixture of 60 forward primers for TCR Vbeta segments and 13 reverse primers for TCR Jbeta segments was used in the multiplex PCR. Amplification of the CDR3 region of rearranged TCR beta genes was performed with a multiplex PCR assay on genomic DNA. Amplified TCR beta libraries were sequenced as 87-base-pair reads on the Illumina HiSeq System. Under the source paper's analysis protocol: In a later analysis, 70 million to 95 million unique TCR beta chains were counted across the 500 to 850 repertoires, and roughly 11 million of these chains were shared by at least two donors. To remove PCR and sequencing errors, raw reads were error-corrected and collapsed into unique sequences using a nearest-neighbor algorithm that merged closely related sequences. V, D and J gene segments were assigned by aligning CDR3 sequences to IMGT reference sequences. For a sequence to be retained, a match of at least six nucleotides was required to both a V gene segment and a J gene segment. A rearrangement was called productive if the CDR3 had no stop codons and remained in frame with V and J, and every other rearrangement was called non-productive. Following IMGT convention, CDR3 was defined as the stretch from the second conserved V-encoded cysteine to the conserved J-encoded phenylalanine. The earlier analysis of about 610 of the donors excluded sequences that lacked an unambiguous match to a single V gene segment. In an earlier analysis of 587 of the donors, V segments were called functional above 56.7% productive rearrangements and were called segregating when the between-donor standard deviation exceeded 5%. To diagnose cytomegalovirus status from the catalog of TCR beta chain sequences, a statistical classification framework was built. In a later analysis, V and J genes were assigned by comparing TCR nucleotide sequences against IMGT/GENE-DB human TR gene sequences. In a later analysis, CDR3 sequences and most-parsimonious VDJ recombination scenarios were assigned using the TCRdist pipeline. In a later analysis, every TCR beta chain was defined by the combination of its CDR3 amino acid sequence and its V-gene family, and reads without a unique V-gene family were dropped. As a way to deal with suspected cross-contamination and a sequencing artifact, a later analysis dropped over 550 nucleotide sequences that were highly shared and had low generation probability. In a later analysis, a clonal expansion index was calculated for each public chain from normalized within-repertoire ranks of inferred template counts. In a later analysis, generation probabilities were computed with a VDJ recombination model fitted to out-of-frame rearrangements, and the resulting probabilities were checked against IGoR. In a later analysis, hypergeometric tests were used to score TCR-TCR, TCR-HLA and TCR-CMV co-occurrence, with a repertoire-size bias correction applied to TCR pairs. False discovery rates were estimated in a later analysis by permuting HLA or CMV assignments 20 times. In a later analysis, co-occurring TCRs were grouped with DBSCAN, and TCRdist sequence similarity was added when clustering was performed within HLA-allele-positive subsets. Repertoires with fewer than 30,000 or more than 120,000 public chains, plus five repertoires with anomalous nucleotide sharing, were excluded from co-occurrence clustering. TCRdb stores this immuneACCESS table with in-frame sequences only. Part of the clones is absent; in the studies checked, under half of the shortfall reflects unresolved V genes, and no reason is known for the rest. V and J calls and clone size are those listed in that table; D and trimming were worked out from the DNA. This sample has roughly 200,000 clones in its table, and roughly 84% of those were observed once. 0.71% of the sample belongs to the ten largest clones.

As regards this clone: Its specific antigen is unknown. Base qualities are not provided; no much larger clone lies one nucleotide away.

The cohort was made up of roughly 670 healthy bone marrow donors. Cohort members were all nominally healthy when sampled, although unrecorded immune exposures were likely present. The donor tested CMV seronegative and was one of the 352 seronegative cohort members. Each donor provided a peripheral blood sample, and peripheral blood mononuclear cells were used for TCR beta sequencing. Genomic DNA extraction from the blood cell samples was performed with the Qiagen DNeasy Blood Extraction Kit. The receptor was derived from a boy between 2 and 10 years old in good health and CMV-seronegative. Sequenced: PBMCs.

The CDR3 reads as follows: CASSLGPSSGGTYEQYF. The DNA reads as follows: TGTGCCAGCAGCTTAGGCCCCTCTAGCGGGGGTACCTACGAGCAGTACTTC. The V and J segments used are TRBV7-2 and TRBJ2-7, and 10 bases in between align with TRBD2. V ends up 1 base short and J 2 bases short, with an unmatched junction base count of 8. The germline V gene supplies CDR1 SGHTA and CDR2 FQGNSA. The CDR3, cysteine through phenylalanine, is 17 amino acids long. Only the CDR3 part of the read is kept: 51 bases, read in frame from the first base.